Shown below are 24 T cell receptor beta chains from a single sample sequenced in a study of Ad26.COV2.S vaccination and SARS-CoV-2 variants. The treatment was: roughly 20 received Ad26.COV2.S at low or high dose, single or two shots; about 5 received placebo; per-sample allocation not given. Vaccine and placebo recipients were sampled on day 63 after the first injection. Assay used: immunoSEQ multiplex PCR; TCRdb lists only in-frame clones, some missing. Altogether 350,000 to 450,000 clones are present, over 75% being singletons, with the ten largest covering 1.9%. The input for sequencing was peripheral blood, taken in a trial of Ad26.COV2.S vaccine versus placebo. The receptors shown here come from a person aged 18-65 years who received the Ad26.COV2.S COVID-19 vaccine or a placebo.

The CDR3 loop is CASSTRTGGFNGYTF. The CDR3 DNA reads TGTGCCAGCAGCACCCGGACAGGGGGCTTCAATGGCTACACCTTC. The chain recombines TRBV9 with TRBJ1-2; 11 nucleotides align to TRBD1. With 4 bases clipped from V and 6 bases from J, the junction kept 8 bases outside the gene matches. Germline V lookup: CDR1 SGDLS, CDR2 YYNGEE. This CDR3 contains 15 residues.

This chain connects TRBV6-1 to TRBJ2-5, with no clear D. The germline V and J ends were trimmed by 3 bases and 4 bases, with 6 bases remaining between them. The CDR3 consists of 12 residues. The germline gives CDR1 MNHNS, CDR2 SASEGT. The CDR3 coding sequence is TGTGCCAGCAGTGATTACGGAGAGACCCAGTACTTC. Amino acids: CASSDYGETQYF.

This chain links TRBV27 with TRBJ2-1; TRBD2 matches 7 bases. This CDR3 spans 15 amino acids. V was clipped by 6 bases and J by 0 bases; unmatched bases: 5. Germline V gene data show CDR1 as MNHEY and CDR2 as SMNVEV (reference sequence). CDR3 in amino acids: CASRNLADSYNEQFF. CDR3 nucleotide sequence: TGTGCCAGCAGGAACCTAGCGGACTCCTACAATGAGCAGTTCTTC.

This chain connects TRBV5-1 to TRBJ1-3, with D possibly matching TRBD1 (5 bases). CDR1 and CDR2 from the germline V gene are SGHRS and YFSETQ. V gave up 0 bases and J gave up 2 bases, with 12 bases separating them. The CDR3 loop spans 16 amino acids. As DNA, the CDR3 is TGCGCCAGCAGCTTGGTCCAGGGCCAAACTGGAAACACCATATATTTT. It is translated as CASSLVQGQTGNTIYF. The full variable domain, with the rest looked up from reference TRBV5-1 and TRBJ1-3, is KAGVTQTPRYLIKTRGQQVTLSCSPISGHRSVSWYQQTPGQGLQFLFEYFSETQRNKGNFPGRFSGRQFSNSRSEMNVSTLELGDSALYLCASSLVQGQTGNTIYFGEGSWLTVV.

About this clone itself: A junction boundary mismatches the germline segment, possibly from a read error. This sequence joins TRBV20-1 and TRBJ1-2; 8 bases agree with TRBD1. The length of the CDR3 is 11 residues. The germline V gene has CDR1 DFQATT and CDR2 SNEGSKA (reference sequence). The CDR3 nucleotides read TGCAGTGCTAGTACGGCAGGGGGCTTCACCTTC. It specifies CSASTAGGFTF.

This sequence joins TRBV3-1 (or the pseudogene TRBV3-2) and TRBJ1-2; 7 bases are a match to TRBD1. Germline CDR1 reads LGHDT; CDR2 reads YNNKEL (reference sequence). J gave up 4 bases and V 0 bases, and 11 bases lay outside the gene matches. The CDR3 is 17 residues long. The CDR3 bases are TGTGCCAGCAGCCAAGATCGTGCTGCCGACAGGGCCTATGGCTACACCTTC. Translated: CASSQDRAADRAYGYTF.

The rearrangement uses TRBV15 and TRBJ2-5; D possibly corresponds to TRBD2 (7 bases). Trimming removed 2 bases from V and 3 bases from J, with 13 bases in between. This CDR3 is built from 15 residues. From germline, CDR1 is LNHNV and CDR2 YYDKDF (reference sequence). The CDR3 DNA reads TGTGCCACCAGCAGACCCGGGGAGGGGGAAGAGACCCAGTACTTC. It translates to CATSRPGEGEETQYF.

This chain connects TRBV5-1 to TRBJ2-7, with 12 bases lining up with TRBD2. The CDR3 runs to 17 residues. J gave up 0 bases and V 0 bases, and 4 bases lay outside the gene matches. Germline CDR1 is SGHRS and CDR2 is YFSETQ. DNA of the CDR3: TGCGCCAGCAGCTTGGGGGGACTAGCGGGCACCTCCTACGAGCAGTACTTC. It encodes CASSLGGLAGTSYEQYF.

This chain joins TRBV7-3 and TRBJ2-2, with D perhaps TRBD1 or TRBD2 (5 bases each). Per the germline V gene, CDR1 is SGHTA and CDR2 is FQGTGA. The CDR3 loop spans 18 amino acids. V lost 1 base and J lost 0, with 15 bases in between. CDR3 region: CASSLIAWGGPNTGELFF. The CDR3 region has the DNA TGTGCCAGCAGCTTAATAGCCTGGGGCGGGCCGAACACCGGGGAGCTGTTTTTT.

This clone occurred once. CDR3 nucleotide sequence: TGTGCCAGCACTGGCAGGGTGGGAAATCAGCCCCAGCATTTT. Protein: CASTGRVGNQPQHF. V gene TRBV6-5 combines with J gene TRBJ1-5, with D possibly TRBD1 on 5 matching bases. Germline V lookup: CDR1 MNHEY, CDR2 SVGAGI. Trimming removed 7 bases from V and 4 bases from J, with 14 bases in between. The CDR3 length is 14 residues.

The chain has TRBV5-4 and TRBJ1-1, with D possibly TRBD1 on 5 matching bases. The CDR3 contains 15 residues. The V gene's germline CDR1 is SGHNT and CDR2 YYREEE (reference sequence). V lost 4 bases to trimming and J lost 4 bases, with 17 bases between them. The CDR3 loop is CASSRGTAVGTEAFF. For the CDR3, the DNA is TGTGCCAGCAGCCGGGGGACGGCCGTCGGCACTGAAGCTTTCTTT. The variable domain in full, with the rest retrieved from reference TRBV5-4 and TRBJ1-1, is ETGVTQSPTHLIKTRGQQVTLRCSSQSGHNTVSWYQQALGQGPQFIFQYYREEENGRGNFPPRFSGLQFPNYSSELNVNALELDDSALYLCASSRGTAVGTEAFFGQGTRLTVV.

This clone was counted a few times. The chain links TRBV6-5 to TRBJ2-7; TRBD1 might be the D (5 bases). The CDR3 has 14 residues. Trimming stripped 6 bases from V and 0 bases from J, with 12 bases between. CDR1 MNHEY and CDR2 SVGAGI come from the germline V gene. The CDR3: CASSTTGSSYEQYF. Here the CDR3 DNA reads TGTGCCAGCAGCACAACAGGAAGCTCCTACGAGCAGTACTTC.

The CDR3 DNA is TGTGCCAGCACCCGGAGGGGGGCCTTCTCCTACAATGAGCAGTTCTTC. This encodes CASTRRGAFSYNEQFF. The rearrangement uses TRBV28 and TRBJ2-1; D may be TRBD1 or TRBD2 (6 bases each). The V end was cut by 7 bases, the J end by 0 bases, with 16 bases between. The CDR3 length is 16 residues. CDR1 and CDR2 from the germline V gene are MDHEN and SYDVKM.

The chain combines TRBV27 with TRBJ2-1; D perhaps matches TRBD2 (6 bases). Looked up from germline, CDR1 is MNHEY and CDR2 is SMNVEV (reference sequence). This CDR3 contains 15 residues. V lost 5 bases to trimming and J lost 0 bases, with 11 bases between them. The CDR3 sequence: CASSRGWDSYNEQFF. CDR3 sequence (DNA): TGTGCCAGCAGTCGGGGGTGGGACTCCTACAATGAGCAGTTCTTC.

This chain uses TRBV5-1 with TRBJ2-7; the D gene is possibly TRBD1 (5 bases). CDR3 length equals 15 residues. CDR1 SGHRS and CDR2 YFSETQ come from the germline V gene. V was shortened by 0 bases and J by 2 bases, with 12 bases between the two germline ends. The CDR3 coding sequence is TGCGCCAGCAGCTTGGAGTCTGGGGCCCCCTACGAGCAGTACTTC. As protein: CASSLESGAPYEQYF. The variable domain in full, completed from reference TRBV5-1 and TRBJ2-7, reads KAGVTQTPRYLIKTRGQQVTLSCSPISGHRSVSWYQQTPGQGLQFLFEYFSETQRNKGNFPGRFSGRQFSNSRSEMNVSTLELGDSALYLCASSLESGAPYEQYFGPGTRLTVT.

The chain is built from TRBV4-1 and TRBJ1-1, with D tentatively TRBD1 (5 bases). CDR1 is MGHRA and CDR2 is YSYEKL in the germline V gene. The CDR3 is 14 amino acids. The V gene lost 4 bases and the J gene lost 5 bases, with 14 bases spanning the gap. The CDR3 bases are TGCGCCAGCAGCCTAGGGATTTCAGGGACTGAAGCTTTCTTT. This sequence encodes CASSLGISGTEAFF.

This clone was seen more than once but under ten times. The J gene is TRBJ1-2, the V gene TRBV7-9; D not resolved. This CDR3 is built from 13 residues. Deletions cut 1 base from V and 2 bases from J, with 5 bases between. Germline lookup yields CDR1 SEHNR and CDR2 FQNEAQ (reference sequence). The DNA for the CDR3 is TGTGCCAGCAGCTTAGGGGCAAACTATGGCTACACCTTC. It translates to CASSLGANYGYTF. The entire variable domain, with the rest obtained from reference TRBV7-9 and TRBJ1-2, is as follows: DTGVSQNPRHKITKRGQNVTFRCDPISEHNRLYWYRQTLGQGPEFLTYFQNEAQLEKSRLLSDRFSAERPKGSFSTLEIQRTEQGDSAMYLCASSLGANYGYTFGSGTRLTVV.

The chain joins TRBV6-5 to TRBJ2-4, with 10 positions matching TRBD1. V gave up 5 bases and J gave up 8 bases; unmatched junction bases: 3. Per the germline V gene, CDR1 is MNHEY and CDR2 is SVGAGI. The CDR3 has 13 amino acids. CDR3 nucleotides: TGTGCCAGCAGTCAGGACAGGGGGGACATTCAGTACTTC. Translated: CASSQDRGDIQYF.

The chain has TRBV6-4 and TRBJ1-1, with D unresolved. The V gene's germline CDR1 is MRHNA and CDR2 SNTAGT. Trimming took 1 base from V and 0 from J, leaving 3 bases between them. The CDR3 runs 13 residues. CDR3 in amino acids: CASSDYLNTEAFF. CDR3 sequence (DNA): TGTGCCAGCAGTGACTATTTGAACACTGAAGCTTTCTTT.

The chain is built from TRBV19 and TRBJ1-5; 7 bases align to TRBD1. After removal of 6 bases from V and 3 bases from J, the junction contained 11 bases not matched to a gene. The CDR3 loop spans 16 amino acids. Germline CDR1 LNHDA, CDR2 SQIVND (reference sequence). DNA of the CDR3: TGTGCCAGTAGGCCTAAGACAGGGTGGGACAATCAGCCCCAGCATTTT. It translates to CASRPKTGWDNQPQHF.

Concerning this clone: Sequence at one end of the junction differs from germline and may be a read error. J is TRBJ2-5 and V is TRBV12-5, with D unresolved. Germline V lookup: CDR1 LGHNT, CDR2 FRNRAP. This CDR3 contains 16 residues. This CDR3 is CASGLGATRNQETQYF. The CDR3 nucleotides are TGTGCTAGTGGCTTGGGTGCCACTCGTAATCAAGAGACCCAGTACTTC.

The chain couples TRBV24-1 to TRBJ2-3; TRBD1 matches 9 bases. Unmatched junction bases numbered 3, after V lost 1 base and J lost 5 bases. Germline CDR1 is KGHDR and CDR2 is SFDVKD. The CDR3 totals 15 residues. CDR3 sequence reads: CATSDFTGGKDTQYF. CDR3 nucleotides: TGTGCCACCAGTGATTTCACAGGGGGCAAAGATACGCAGTATTTT.

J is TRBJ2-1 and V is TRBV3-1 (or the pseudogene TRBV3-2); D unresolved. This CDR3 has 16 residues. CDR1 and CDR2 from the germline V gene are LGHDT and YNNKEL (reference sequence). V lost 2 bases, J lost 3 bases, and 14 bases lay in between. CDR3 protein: CASSQLSGGYYNEQFF. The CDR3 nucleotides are TGTGCCAGCAGCCAACTGTCCGGCGGTTACTACAATGAGCAGTTCTTC.

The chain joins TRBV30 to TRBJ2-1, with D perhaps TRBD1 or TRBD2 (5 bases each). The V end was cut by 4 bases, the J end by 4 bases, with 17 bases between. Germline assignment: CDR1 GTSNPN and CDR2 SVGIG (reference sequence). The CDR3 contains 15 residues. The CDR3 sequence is CAWTGAGKNYNEQFF. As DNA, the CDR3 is TGTGCCTGGACCGGGGCAGGGAAGAATTACAATGAGCAGTTCTTC.